One and the same sample provided the 24 T cell receptor beta chains below, sequenced in a study of response to subunit inactivated influenza vaccine. TCRdb re-derived calls from the RT-PCR reads in MiXCR, one entry per CDR3 protein. The sample gives around 760,000 distinct CDR3 sequences, approximately 14% of which show up once; less than 7% is in the top ten. Sequencing was performed on PBMCs from blood, taken less than 15 days before vaccination. The receptors here all came from a man over 45 who received an inactivated influenza vaccine.

The sample holds a few counts of this clonotype. This chain links TRBV4-3 with TRBJ2-2, with a tentative D call TRBD2 (5 bases). The V gene lost 1 base and the J gene lost 1 base, with 10 bases spanning the gap. Germline V gene lookup returns CDR1 LGHNA and CDR2 YSLEER. This CDR3 comprises 16 residues. The CDR3 nucleotides are TGCGCCAGCAGCCAAGTCCCGGGGAGGAACACCGGGGAGCTGTTTTTT. This translates into CASSQVPGRNTGELFF.

This sequence joins TRBV28 and TRBJ2-2; 8 bases fit TRBD1. Germline values: CDR1 MDHEN, CDR2 SYDVKM. The CDR3 extends over 15 amino acids. Trimming took 6 bases from V and 4 from J; bases not matched to a gene: 7. The CDR3 coding sequence is TGTGCCAGCAGACCAATACAGGGGGTCACCGGGGAGCTGTTTTTT. This sequence encodes CASRPIQGVTGELFF. Full variable domain (rest looked up from reference TRBV28 and TRBJ2-2): DVKVTQSSRYLVKRTGEKVFLECVQDMDHENMFWYRQDPGLGLRLIYFSYDVKMKEKGDIPEGYSVSREKKERFSLILESASTNQTSMYLCASRPIQGVTGELFFGEGSRLTVL.

V and J are TRBV6-1 and TRBJ2-1, with D perhaps matching TRBD2 (5 bases). The CDR3 spans 15 residues. Germline lookup yields CDR1 MNHNS and CDR2 SASEGT. V lost 7 bases and J 3 bases, leaving 16 bases between the germline ends. CDR3 in DNA: TGTGCCAGCATTCAAGGGAGTAGTTACTACAATGAGCAGTTCTTC. Its protein is CASIQGSSYYNEQFF.

V usage is TRBV28 and J usage is TRBJ2-5, with D possibly being TRBD1 or TRBD2 (10 bases each). Germline V CDR1 and CDR2: MDHEN, SYDVKM. V was cut by 6 bases and J by 4 bases, with 30 bases left in between. The CDR3 contains 19 residues. The CDR3 protein is CASRTMTGGLAGVRETQYF. CDR3 sequence (DNA): TGTGCCAGCAGGACGATGACAGGGGGCCTAGCGGGAGTTAGAGAGACCCAGTACTTC.

V and J are TRBV7-3 and TRBJ2-3; 8 bases align to TRBD2. This CDR3 is 16 amino acids long. Unmatched junction bases numbered 10, after V lost 5 bases and J lost 3 bases. Germline V gene lookup returns CDR1 SGHTA and CDR2 FQGTGA. DNA of the CDR3: TGTGCCAGCAGCATCATAGCGGGGAGCGTTACAGATACGCAGTATTTT. It encodes CASSIIAGSVTDTQYF.

The J gene is TRBJ2-7, the V gene TRBV6-2 or TRBV6-3, with D perhaps TRBD1 (5 bases). V was pared by 10 bases and J by 3 bases, with 10 bases between. In germline, CDR1 is MNHEY, CDR2 SVGEGT. This CDR3 has 11 amino acids. The CDR3 sequence: CATAGYYEQYF. The CDR3 region has the DNA TGTGCCACCGCAGGGTACTACGAGCAGTACTTC.

This clonotype was seen more than once but under ten times. The gene calls are TRBV7-2 and TRBJ2-3, with unresolved D. The CDR3 covers 13 residues. V was cut by 4 bases and J by 6 bases, with 11 bases left in between. In germline, CDR1 is SGHTA, CDR2 FQGNSA. The CDR3 sequence is CASSSLLVDTQYF. The CDR3 DNA follows: TGTGCCAGCAGCTCCCTGCTAGTTGATACGCAGTATTTT.

This clonotype appeared a single time. CDR3 sequence: CASSEIAGQETQYF. DNA for the CDR3: TGTGCCAGCAGTGAAATTGCGGGACAAGAGACCCAGTACTTC. V usage is TRBV2 and J usage is TRBJ2-5; maybe TRBD2 (6 bases). V lost 2 bases and J 2 bases, leaving 9 bases between the germline ends. Germline V gene data show CDR1 as SNHLY and CDR2 as FYNNEI. There are 14 residues in the CDR3.

This clonotype was picked up a small number of times. The chain is built from TRBV7-8 and TRBJ1-5; 8 bases match TRBD1. CDR1 and CDR2 (germline): SGHVS, FQNEAQ. This CDR3 spans 16 amino acids. Trimming took 5 bases from V and 2 from J; bases not matched to a gene: 8. CDR3 sequence reads: CASSPDRVAGNQPQHF. Written as DNA, the CDR3 is TGTGCCAGCAGCCCGGACAGGGTAGCTGGCAATCAGCCCCAGCATTTT.

J is TRBJ1-5 and V is TRBV29-1; possible D gene TRBD1, 6 bases. V lost 6 bases, J lost 2 bases, and 17 bases lay in between. Looked up from germline, CDR1 is SQVTM and CDR2 is ANQGSEA. This CDR3 contains 15 residues. The CDR3 DNA sequence: TGCAGCGTGGCCACAGGGCTGAGCGGCAATCAGCCCCAGCATTTT. Residues: CSVATGLSGNQPQHF.

Only a few counts were recorded for this clonotype. The chain employs TRBV6-1 and TRBJ2-1, with D perhaps TRBD1 (6 bases). Trimming shortened V by 2 bases and J by 7 bases, and 9 bases separated the two germline ends. Per germline, CDR1 MNHNS and CDR2 SASEGT. This CDR3 comprises 13 residues. The CDR3 region has the DNA TGTGCCAGCAGTGAAACAGGGCGGAATGAGCAGTTCTTC. As protein: CASSETGRNEQFF.

This clonotype has only a few counts. The chain is built from TRBV5-1 and TRBJ1-5; D remains unclear. This CDR3 has 14 amino acids. Per germline, CDR1 SGHRS and CDR2 YFSETQ. Trimming stripped 0 bases from V and 0 bases from J, with 4 bases between. The CDR3: CASSLDYSNQPQHF. The CDR3 DNA reads as TGCGCCAGCAGCTTGGATTATAGCAATCAGCCCCAGCATTTT.

This clonotype appeared a few times. V gene TRBV28 combines with J gene TRBJ2-6; D is undetermined. Germline assignment: CDR1 MDHEN and CDR2 SYDVKM. CDR3 length equals 16 residues. Trimming removed 2 bases at V and 0 bases at J, with 8 bases between. The CDR3 nucleotides are TGTGCCAGCAGTTTAAAGGTTTTCTCTGGGGCCAACGTCCTGACTTTC. Residues: CASSLKVFSGANVLTF.

This clonotype was picked up a small number of times. The chain employs TRBV20-1 and TRBJ1-2; tentative D call: TRBD1 (5 bases). Germline V CDR1 and CDR2: DFQATT, SNEGSKA (reference sequence). Trimming stripped 5 bases from V and 4 bases from J, with 14 bases between. The CDR3 contains 13 residues. CDR3: CSAPDGAGYGYTF. DNA for the CDR3: TGCAGTGCTCCGGACGGGGCGGGCTATGGCTACACCTTC.

The sample holds many counts of this clonotype. The chain combines TRBV12-3 or TRBV12-4 with TRBJ1-5, with 9 bases matching TRBD1. The V segment lost 4 bases and the J segment 2 bases; nucleotides outside the gene matches: 3. The CDR3 is 15 amino acids. The DNA for the CDR3 is TGTGCCAGCAGTTCGGGACAGGGTCGCAATCAGCCCCAGCATTTT. Its translation: CASSSGQGRNQPQHF.

This clonotype was detected a few times. J is TRBJ2-1 and V is TRBV4-3, with 9 bases aligning to TRBD1. The germline V gene has CDR1 LGHNA and CDR2 YSLEER. This CDR3 is built from 17 residues. Unmatched junction bases numbered 7, after V lost 0 bases and J lost 4 bases. Here the CDR3 reads CASSQELGTGFYNEQFF. Written as DNA, the CDR3 is TGCGCCAGCAGCCAAGAACTAGGGACAGGGTTTTACAATGAGCAGTTCTTC.

This chain connects TRBV20-1 to TRBJ2-5, with D uncertain. Trimming took off 0 bases at V and 0 bases at J, with 11 bases between the two ends. There are 15 residues in the CDR3. The germline CDR1 and CDR2 sequences are DFQATT and SNEGSKA (reference sequence). The CDR3 loop is CSARDLFRNQETQYF. The CDR3 nucleotides read TGCAGTGCTAGAGATCTTTTCCGAAACCAAGAGACCCAGTACTTC.

The chain employs TRBV28 and TRBJ1-5; maybe TRBD1 (5 bases). There are 17 residues in the CDR3. With 3 bases removed from V and 0 bases from J, the gap between germline ends came to 15 bases. The V gene's germline CDR1 is MDHEN and CDR2 SYDVKM. The CDR3 loop is CASSLERTRVSNQPQHF. CDR3 sequence (DNA): TGTGCCAGCAGTTTGGAGAGGACACGAGTTAGCAATCAGCCCCAGCATTTT.

The sample holds a few counts of this clonotype. The V gene is TRBV12-5, the J gene TRBJ2-3; D is perhaps TRBD1 or TRBD2 (5 bases each). V was cut by 5 bases and J by 5 bases, with 11 bases left in between. Germline assignment: CDR1 LGHNT and CDR2 FRNRAP. This CDR3 region has 13 residues. CDR3 region: CASGPSGGDTQYF. The DNA for the CDR3 is TGTGCTAGTGGTCCCTCTGGGGGAGATACGCAGTATTTT.

Written as DNA, the CDR3 is TGTGCCAGCAGCGGGGGAAGGACAGGGCTCAACGAGCAGTACTTC. This codes for CASSGGRTGLNEQYF. The chain links TRBV9 to TRBJ2-7, with 8 bases fitting TRBD1. Germline V gene sequence: CDR1 SGDLS, CDR2 YYNGEE. This CDR3 comprises 15 residues. J gave up 5 bases and V 3 bases, and 10 bases lay outside the gene matches.

CDR3 nucleotide sequence: TGTGCCAGCAGCTTAGGCAGTCCAGATACGCAGTATTTT. This translates into CASSLGSPDTQYF. V usage is TRBV7-9 and J usage is TRBJ2-3; no firm D call. The CDR3 is 13 amino acids. Germline values: CDR1 SEHNR, CDR2 FQNEAQ (reference sequence). The V end was cut by 1 base, the J end by 4 bases, with 6 bases between. Using reference TRBV7-9 and TRBJ2-3 for the parts outside the CDR3, the full variable domain is DTGVSQNPRHKITKRGQNVTFRCDPISEHNRLYWYRQTLGQGPEFLTYFQNEAQLEKSRLLSDRFSAERPKGSFSTLEIQRTEQGDSAMYLCASSLGSPDTQYFGPGTRLTVL.

This chain connects TRBV12-3 or TRBV12-4 to TRBJ2-1; 7 nucleotides align to TRBD2. The CDR3 has 14 amino acids. The ends lost 3 bases at V and 7 bases at J; junction bases unmatched: 6. Written as DNA, the CDR3 is TGTGCCAGCAGTTTGGGGGGAGGGCGAAATGAGCAGTTCTTC. Protein: CASSLGGGRNEQFF.

This clonotype appeared a few times. The CDR3 loop is CASSYSSYRRAYEQYF. The DNA for the CDR3 is TGTGCCAGCAGTTACTCGTCATACAGGCGGGCCTACGAGCAGTACTTC. The chain carries TRBV6-5 and TRBJ2-7, with D possibly called TRBD1 or TRBD2 (5 bases each). The germline gives CDR1 MNHEY, CDR2 SVGAGI. This CDR3 is built from 16 residues. V dropped 0 bases and J dropped 2 bases, with 14 bases sitting between them.

The CDR3: CASSYQKGEGWGNQPQHF. The DNA for the CDR3 is TGTGCCAGCAGTTACCAGAAGGGGGAGGGGTGGGGCAATCAGCCCCAGCATTTT. The rearrangement joins TRBV6-2 or TRBV6-3 to TRBJ1-5; D may be TRBD1 (6 bases). Germline V gene data show CDR1 as MNHEY and CDR2 as SVGEGT. The CDR3 consists of 18 residues. Trimming pared 2 bases from V and 2 bases from J, leaving 19 bases between.